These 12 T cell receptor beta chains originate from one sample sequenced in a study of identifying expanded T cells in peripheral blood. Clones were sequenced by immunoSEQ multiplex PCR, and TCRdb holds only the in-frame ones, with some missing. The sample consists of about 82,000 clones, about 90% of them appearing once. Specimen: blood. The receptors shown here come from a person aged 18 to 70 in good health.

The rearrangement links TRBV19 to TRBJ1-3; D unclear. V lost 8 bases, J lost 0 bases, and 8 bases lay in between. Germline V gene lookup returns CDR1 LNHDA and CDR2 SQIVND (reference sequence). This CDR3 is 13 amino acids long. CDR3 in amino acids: CASGSGSGNTIYF. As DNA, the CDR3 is TGTGCCAGTGGTTCGGGCTCTGGAAACACCATATATTTT.

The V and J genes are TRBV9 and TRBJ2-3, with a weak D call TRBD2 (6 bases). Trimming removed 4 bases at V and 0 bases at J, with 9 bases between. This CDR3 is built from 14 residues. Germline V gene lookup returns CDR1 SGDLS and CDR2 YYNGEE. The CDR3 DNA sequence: TGTGCCAGCAGCTCCGGGGGTAGCACAGATACGCAGTATTTT. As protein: CASSSGGSTDTQYF.

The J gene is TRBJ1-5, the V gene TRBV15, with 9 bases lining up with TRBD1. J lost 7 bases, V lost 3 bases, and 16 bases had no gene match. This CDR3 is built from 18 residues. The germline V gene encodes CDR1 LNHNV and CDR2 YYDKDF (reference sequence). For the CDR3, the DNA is TGTGCCACCAGCAGCCCCTATCTTGGGGGACAGGGCGACCAGCCCCAGCATTTT. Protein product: CATSSPYLGGQGDQPQHF.

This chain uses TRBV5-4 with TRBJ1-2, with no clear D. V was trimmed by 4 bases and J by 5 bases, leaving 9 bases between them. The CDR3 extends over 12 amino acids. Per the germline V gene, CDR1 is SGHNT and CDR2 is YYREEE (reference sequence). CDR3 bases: TGTGCCAGCAGCCACGACAAGTATGGCTACACCTTC. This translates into CASSHDKYGYTF.

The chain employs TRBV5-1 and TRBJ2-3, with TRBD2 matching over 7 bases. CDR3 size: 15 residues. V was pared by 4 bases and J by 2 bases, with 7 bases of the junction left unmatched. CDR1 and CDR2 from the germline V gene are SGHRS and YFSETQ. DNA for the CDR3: TGCGCCAGCAGCCCGGGGGGTTTGGACACAGATACGCAGTATTTT. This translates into CASSPGGLDTDTQYF.

CDR3 nucleotides: TGTGCCAGCAGCTTTGGGGACTATTACGAGCAGTACTTC. Residues: CASSFGDYYEQYF. This sequence joins TRBV5-6 and TRBJ2-7; 7 bases are a match to TRBD2. The V gene end was trimmed by 2 bases and the J gene end by 4 bases; junction bases not matched to a gene: 3. The CDR3 consists of 13 residues. Germline V CDR1 and CDR2: SGHDT, YYEEEE.

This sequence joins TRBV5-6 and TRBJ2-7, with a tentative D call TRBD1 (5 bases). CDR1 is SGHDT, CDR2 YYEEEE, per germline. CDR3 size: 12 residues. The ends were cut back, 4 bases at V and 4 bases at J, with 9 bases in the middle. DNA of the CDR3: TGTGCCAGCAGCCATAGGGGTTACGAGCAGTACTTC. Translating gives CASSHRGYEQYF.

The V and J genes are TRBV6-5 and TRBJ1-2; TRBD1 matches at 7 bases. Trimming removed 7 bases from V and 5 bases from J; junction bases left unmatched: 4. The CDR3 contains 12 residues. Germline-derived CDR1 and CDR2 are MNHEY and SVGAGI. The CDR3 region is CASKTGQYGYTF. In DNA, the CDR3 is TGTGCCAGCAAGACGGGACAGTATGGCTACACCTTC.

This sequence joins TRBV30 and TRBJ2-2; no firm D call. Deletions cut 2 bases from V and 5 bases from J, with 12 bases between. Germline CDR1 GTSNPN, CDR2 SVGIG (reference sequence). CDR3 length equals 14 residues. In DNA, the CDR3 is TGTGCCTGGAGTCGAGAAGCTAAAACCGGGGAGCTGTTTTTT. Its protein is CAWSREAKTGELFF.

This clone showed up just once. The CDR3 here is CASSFTDRGTPNGYTF. The CDR3 nucleotides are TGTGCCAGCAGCTTCACGGACAGGGGGACGCCGAATGGCTACACCTTC. The chain has TRBV9 and TRBJ1-2; TRBD1 matches at 10 bases. The CDR3 consists of 16 residues. Germline CDR1 and CDR2: SGDLS and YYNGEE. Germline trimming cut 4 bases from V and 6 bases from J; bases unmatched to any gene: 12.

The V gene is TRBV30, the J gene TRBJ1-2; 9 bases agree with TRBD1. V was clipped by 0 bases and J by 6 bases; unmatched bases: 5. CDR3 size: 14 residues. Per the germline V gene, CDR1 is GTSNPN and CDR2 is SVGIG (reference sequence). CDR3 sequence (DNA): TGTGCCTGGAGTGTCGACAGGGGGAGAAATGGCTACACCTTC. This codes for CAWSVDRGRNGYTF.

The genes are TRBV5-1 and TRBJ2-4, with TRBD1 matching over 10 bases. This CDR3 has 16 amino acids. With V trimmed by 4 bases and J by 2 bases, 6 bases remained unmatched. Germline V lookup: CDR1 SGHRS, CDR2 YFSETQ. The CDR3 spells CASSPGQGGSKNIQYF. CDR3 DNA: TGCGCCAGCAGCCCTGGACAGGGGGGATCCAAAAACATTCAGTACTTC.